This TCR beta chain is from a study of control samples from healthy donors and cancer patients. This CDR3 contains 13 residues. The V gene lost 3 bases and the J gene lost 2 bases, with 8 bases spanning the gap. Germline lookup yields CDR1 SGHRS and CDR2 YFSETQ. The data were produced by immunoSEQ multiplex PCR, yet TCRdb's version contains in-frame clones alone and is incomplete. The sample gives approximately 140,000 clones, under 95% of which show up once; roughly 6.2% is in the top ten. The origin of this receptor is a young man in good health. The sample comprised blood. The chain uses TRBV5-1 and TRBJ1-1; no definite D call. CDR3 sequence reads: CASSWRDNTEAFF. The CDR3 DNA is TGCGCCAGCAGCTGGAGGGATAACACTGAAGCTTTCTTT.